This T cell receptor (beta chain) was profiled in a study of shared clonotypes between healthy human individuals. Study at large: Three plates each covered CD4 naive and memory; CD8 naive two, CD8 memory one. Study-wide results and limits: It was observed that around 5% of naive CD4 clonotypes were shared across a handful of donors.

Of note for this clone: What it recognizes is unknown.

The CDR3 loop spans 15 amino acids. V lost 5 bases, J lost 7 bases, and 18 bases lay in between. Germline-derived CDR1 and CDR2 are SGHTA and FQGNSA. Replicate PCRs from sorted subsets contained roughly 220 ng DNA, which is approximately 30,000 T cell genomes. Here immunoSEQ multiplex PCR was the method, and the copy in TCRdb shows in-frame clones only, minus some. The table shows about 1.5 million clones, with roughly 95% occurring only once. The specimen sequenced was naive CD4+ T cells sorted from blood. Subset denoted: CD45RA+ positively selected. The TCR sequence derives from a man younger than 40 in good health. V gene TRBV7-2 combines with J gene TRBJ2-1, with D possibly being TRBD2 (5 bases). The CDR3 reads CASSRGASRVNEQFF. CDR3 coding DNA: TGTGCCAGCAGCCGGGGAGCTTCGCGGGTGAATGAGCAGTTCTTC.